Shown below are 22 T cell receptor beta chains from a single sample sequenced in a study of T cell changes during pregnancy in multiple sclerosis. The assay was immunoSEQ multiplex PCR, and TCRdb's table has in-frame clones only and misses some. The table includes some 81,000 clones, approximately 89% detected once. Sequencing was performed on peripheral blood, taken before pregnancy. The receptors stem from a female donor with multiple sclerosis, enrolled in a pregnancy study.

The J gene is TRBJ2-1, the V gene TRBV4-3, with 7 positions matching TRBD1. Germline CDR1 reads LGHNA; CDR2 reads YSLEER. V shed 2 bases, J shed 4 bases, and the junction held 5 bases outside the gene matches. The CDR3 is 15 amino acids. The CDR3, as DNA: TGCGCCAGCAGCCAAAACTTGGGACAGTACAATGAGCAGTTCTTC. This encodes CASSQNLGQYNEQFF.

The chain uses TRBV6-1 and TRBJ1-2, with D unclear. V lost 4 bases and J lost 3, with 6 bases in between. This CDR3 region has 12 residues. CDR1 and CDR2 (germline): MNHNS, SASEGT. CDR3: CASSGRYYGYTF. The DNA for the CDR3 is TGTGCCAGCAGTGGCCGGTACTATGGCTACACCTTC.

CDR3 protein: CAISGPGMNTEAFF. The CDR3 nucleotides are TGTGCCATCAGTGGACCGGGGATGAACACTGAAGCTTTCTTT. The V and J genes are TRBV10-3 and TRBJ1-1; unclear D gene. Germline V gene sequence: CDR1 ENHRY, CDR2 SYGVKD. V was pared by 4 bases and J by 0 bases, with 9 bases between. The CDR3 spans 14 residues.

The chain links TRBV30 to TRBJ2-1; the match to TRBD2 covers 10 bases. This CDR3 comprises 14 residues. Looked up from germline, CDR1 is GTSNPN and CDR2 is SVGIG (reference sequence). V was clipped by 6 bases and J by 4 bases; unmatched bases: 6. CDR3: CACESSGGYNEQFF. The DNA of the CDR3 is TGTGCCTGTGAGAGTAGCGGGGGGTACAATGAGCAGTTCTTC.

The chain uses TRBV7-9 and TRBJ2-6, with 7 bases fitting TRBD1. The CDR3 covers 15 residues. The ends lost 4 bases at V and 3 bases at J; junction bases unmatched: 3. Germline V CDR1 and CDR2: SEHNR, FQNEAQ (reference sequence). CDR3 protein: CASSSDRDGANVLTF. The CDR3 DNA sequence: TGTGCCAGCAGCTCCGACAGGGATGGGGCCAACGTCCTGACTTTC.

The rearrangement joins TRBV9 to TRBJ1-3; D might be TRBD1 (5 bases). Between the trimmed V and J ends, which lost 3 bases and 1 base, there was a span of 8 bases. This CDR3 has 14 residues. Per the germline V gene, CDR1 is SGDLS and CDR2 is YYNGEE. This chain's CDR3 is CASSEGWSGNTIYF. The CDR3 nucleotides read TGTGCCAGCAGCGAGGGGTGGTCTGGAAACACCATATATTTT.

The rearrangement uses TRBV11-3 and TRBJ2-1; TRBD2 aligns across 11 bases. The germline CDR1 and CDR2 sequences are SGHNT and YENEEA. V trimming: 5 bases; J trimming: 5 bases; junction bases outside the gene matches: 5. CDR3 length: 15 amino acids. The CDR3 protein is CASSAGLAGNNEQFF. The CDR3 nucleotides are TGTGCCAGCAGCGCCGGACTAGCGGGTAACAATGAGCAGTTCTTC.

The chain links TRBV7-3 to TRBJ1-1, with D uncertain. V shed 4 bases and J shed 5 bases, with 11 bases lying between them. The CDR3 has 13 amino acids. Germline values: CDR1 SGHTA, CDR2 FQGTGA. The CDR3 DNA follows: TGTGCCAGCAGCTCCTACGACAAGACTGAAGCTTTCTTT. It is translated as CASSSYDKTEAFF.

As regards this clone: One end of the junction is discordant with germline, which a read error may explain. The chain is built from TRBV11-2 and TRBJ2-3; 9 nucleotides line up with TRBD2. The CDR3 length is 15 residues. CDR1 is SGHAT, CDR2 FQNNGV, per germline. This CDR3 is CASSPPGTSRDTQYF. The CDR3 region has the DNA TGTGCCAGCAGCCCTCCCGGGACTAGCAGAGATACGCAGTATTTT.

This chain connects TRBV4-1 to TRBJ1-2; D call uncertain. Germline V CDR1 and CDR2: MGHRA, YSYEKL. With 4 bases removed from V and 8 bases from J, the gap between germline ends came to 8 bases. This CDR3 contains 11 residues. The CDR3 nucleotides read TGCGCCAGCAGCCCAGGCGTAGGCTACACCTTC. Translated, it gives CASSPGVGYTF.

This rearrangement joins TRBV7-3 to TRBJ2-1; 9 bases align to TRBD2. The CDR3 runs to 16 residues. Germline V gene data show CDR1 as SGHTA and CDR2 as FQGTGA. Losses at the gene ends were 5 bases for V and 2 bases for J; bases not matched to a gene: 7. CDR3 DNA: TGTGCCAGCAGCCCCTGGGTAGCGGGGGCCTACAATGAGCAGTTCTTC. Translating gives CASSPWVAGAYNEQFF.

The chain combines TRBV21-1 with TRBJ1-2; TRBD1, the table's D call, lacks a check against the DNA. TRBV21-1 is listed as a pseudogene. The CDR3 is 16 amino acids. CDR3 in DNA: TGTGCCAGCAGCAAAGTAATACAGGGCGAGAACTATGGCTACACCTTC. Translated, it gives CASSKVIQGENYGYTF.

This rearrangement joins TRBV6-5 to TRBJ2-1; no reliable D call. With 0 bases removed from V and 0 bases from J, the gap between germline ends came to 9 bases. Germline V lookup: CDR1 MNHEY, CDR2 SVGAGI. The CDR3 sequence is 16 residues long. The DNA for the CDR3 is TGTGCCAGCAGTTACTCGACTCCAAACTCCTACAATGAGCAGTTCTTC. Translation: CASSYSTPNSYNEQFF.

The rearrangement links TRBV4-1 to TRBJ2-7; D not certain. The germline V gene encodes CDR1 MGHRA and CDR2 YSYEKL. With 2 bases removed from V and 0 bases from J, the gap between germline ends came to 11 bases. There are 15 residues in the CDR3. Here the CDR3 reads CASSQITSFSYEQYF. DNA of the CDR3: TGCGCCAGCAGCCAAATAACTTCCTTCTCCTACGAGCAGTACTTC.

The gene calls are TRBV4-2 and TRBJ2-5; TRBD1 aligns across 7 bases. The germline V gene has CDR1 LGHNA and CDR2 YNFKEQ. Germline trimming cut 4 bases from V and 3 bases from J; bases unmatched to any gene: 5. The CDR3 is made up of 14 amino acids. The CDR3 sequence is CASSRTGVEETQYF. The CDR3 DNA reads as TGTGCCAGCAGCCGTACAGGGGTCGAAGAGACCCAGTACTTC.

The chain's CDR3 is CASSLTGNSGNTIYF. In DNA, the CDR3 is TGCGCCAGCAGCCTCACAGGGAACTCTGGAAACACCATATATTTT. V usage is TRBV5-1 and J usage is TRBJ1-3, with D perhaps matching TRBD1 (6 bases). The CDR3 loop spans 15 amino acids. V was clipped by 4 bases and J by 0 bases, with 11 bases between them. Germline values: CDR1 SGHRS, CDR2 YFSETQ.

This CDR3 reads CASSPQGRNEQFF. In DNA, the CDR3 is TGTGCCAGCAGCCCACAGGGGAGGAATGAGCAGTTCTTC. The chain links TRBV13 to TRBJ2-1, with a possible D match to TRBD1 (7 bases). The germline V and J ends were trimmed by 5 bases and 7 bases, with 12 bases remaining between them. This CDR3 spans 13 amino acids. The germline gives CDR1 PRHDT, CDR2 FYEKMQ (reference sequence).

V is TRBV11-3 and J is TRBJ2-2; D perhaps matches TRBD2 (5 bases). The V end was cut by 8 bases, the J end by 0 bases, with 13 bases between. The CDR3 extends over 15 amino acids. Germline CDR1 reads SGHNT; CDR2 reads YENEEA. The CDR3 is CASSPGAANTGELFF. In DNA, the CDR3 is TGTGCCAGCTCCCCCGGAGCGGCGAACACCGGGGAGCTGTTTTTT. The full variable domain, in which reference TRBV11-3 and TRBJ2-2 provide the parts outside the CDR3, is EAGVVQSPRYKIIEKKQPVAFWCNPISGHNTLYWYLQNLGQGPELLIRYENEEAVDDSQLPKDRFSAERLKGVDSTLKIQPAELGDSAVYLCASSPGAANTGELFFGEGSRLTVL.

The rearrangement uses TRBV6-6 and TRBJ2-2; a weak D match, TRBD1 (5 bases). V lost 2 bases, J lost 3 bases, and 7 bases lay in between. CDR1 and CDR2 (germline): MNHNY, SVGAGI (reference sequence). The length of the CDR3 is 14 residues. The CDR3 here is CASSYGADTGELFF. The CDR3 DNA is TGTGCCAGCAGTTACGGGGCCGACACCGGGGAGCTGTTTTTT.

Here the CDR3 reads CASSDRDRGPGYEQYF. The CDR3 nucleotides are TGCGCCAGCAGCGACCGGGACAGGGGTCCAGGGTACGAGCAGTACTTC. The V call is TRBV5-1, the J call TRBJ2-7, with 10 positions matching TRBD1. The germline gives CDR1 SGHRS, CDR2 YFSETQ. This CDR3 spans 16 amino acids. The ends lost 4 bases at V and 4 bases at J; junction bases unmatched: 11.

This chain joins TRBV10-3 and TRBJ1-1; D might be TRBD1 (6 bases). The CDR3 has 12 amino acids. Germline V gives CDR1 ENHRY, CDR2 SYGVKD. The V and J ends lost 10 bases and 4 bases respectively, with 13 bases between them. CDR3 loop: CATNPGATEAFF. DNA for the CDR3: TGTGCCACCAACCCAGGGGCCACTGAAGCTTTCTTT.

CDR3 coding DNA: TGTGCCAGCAGCCCCGATGGGGGGAGAGGCTACACCTTC. Protein product: CASSPDGGRGYTF. The V call is TRBV7-3, the J call TRBJ1-2, with D tentatively TRBD1 (5 bases). V was shortened by 5 bases and J by 8 bases, with 15 bases between the two germline ends. The CDR3 is 13 amino acids. From germline, CDR1 is SGHTA and CDR2 FQGTGA.